This T cell receptor (beta chain) was sequenced for a study of T cell repertoires in cytomegalovirus infection. For the study at large: Selected CMV epitopes included recently identified HLA-C-restricted ones as well as well-studied HLA-B-restricted ones. CMV infection and matching HLA type were both indicated by public TCR beta signatures.

Worth noting for this clonotype: What it binds is unknown.

Study-level results: The study found HLA-C-restricted CMV-specific TCR beta clonotypes dominating the ex vivo response. Cumulative public TCR beta family frequency identified CMV carriers with the relevant HLA.

V lost 3 bases and J 4 bases, leaving 13 bases between the germline ends. The CDR3 is 14 residues long. CDR1 DFQATT and CDR2 SNEGSKA come from the germline V gene (reference sequence). TCRdb processed the reads anew with MiXCR; each CDR3 protein has one entry. The sample lists about 830,000 distinct CDR3 sequences, roughly 33% occurring once. This specimen consisted of cultured CD8+ T cells from PBMCs, obtained from culture after CMV antigen stimulation. This sequence originates from a human donor in good health (CMV status not recorded). Some clones in this sample may be carry-over from other donors' samples. The genes are TRBV20-1 and TRBJ1-5; no firm D call. As DNA, the CDR3 is TGCAGTGCTAGCTCAGTTTTGGGGAATCAGCCCCAGCATTTT. Its translation is CSASSVLGNQPQHF.